The source of this T cell receptor (beta chain) is a study of T cell responses to AZD1222 COVID-19 vaccine (dated by TCRdb to the early 2020s). Notes on the research overall: A total of 230 to 250 trial participants underwent TCR sequencing, of whom roughly 210 had received two doses of AZD1222 and about 26 had received two doses of the MenACWY control vaccine. Trial participants were enrolled by age into 18-55, 56-69 and 70-plus year subgroups, with roughly 160, 29 and 62 TCR-sequenced participants respectively.

To note about this clone: Its specific antigen is unknown. No base qualities exist here, and no much larger clone lies one base off it.

According to the study, the label for this sample's time point signals: about 28 days (+/-7) after the second vaccine dose. AZD1222 recipients whose second dose came at about 4 weeks and those whose second dose came at about 12 weeks were combined into one group, since spike-specific TCR depth and breadth did not differ between the two schedules. Vaccinee samples were obtained from the UK trials COV001 and COV002, which included a single-blind randomized controlled phase 2/3 trial of AZD1222 (ChAdOx1 nCoV-19) in healthy adults. Trial participant PBMC samples were collected at day 0 and day 28 after the second dose for TCRbeta chain sequencing. What the study reported, not specific to this receptor: Conclusions about previously exposed vaccinees were limited because only a handful of AZD1222 recipients were SARS-CoV-2 seropositive at baseline. After two AZD1222 doses, spike-specific TCR breadth and depth were significantly higher than at day 0 and than in MenACWY recipients. In the small 56-69-year group, the increase in depth fell short of significance, most likely because of low power. Epitopes outside the regions mutated in the B.1.351 and B.1.1.7 variants were reportedly recognized by nearly half of the unique spike-specific TCRs. The whole spike protein was spanned by vaccine-associated CD4 TCRs, and dominant responses were seen in regions 160-218 and 743-854. No day 14 peak-response samples were available, so repertoires were characterized only after the peak T cell response. Participants were mostly white British and included more females than males, and it was suggested by the authors that clonal diversity may have been underestimated.

The CDR3 covers 14 residues, taking in both the cysteine and the phenylalanine. Left in the record is the CDR3 DNA by itself, 42 bases read in frame from the first base. Taken from the germline V gene, the CDR1 and CDR2 loops are SGHTA and FQGNSA. V and J are truncated by 1 base and 3 bases respectively, leaving an intervening sequence of 7 bases. The CDR3 regions of human TCRbeta chains were analyzed by immunosequencing. The authors' analysis ran thus. TCRs in the repertoires were matched against a reference library of SARS-CoV-2-specific TCRs that had been generated with the MIRA antigen-specificity platform. Breadth was defined as the fraction of unique TCRs that were SARS-CoV-2-associated, and depth was defined as the fraction of total T cells that were SARS-CoV-2-associated. Using the MIRA data, each spike-specific TCR was assigned both to the spike region to which the TCR was reactive and to a CD4 or CD8 class. Log10-transformed breadth and depth values were compared by one-way ANOVA with Sidak's multiple comparisons tests. The table comes from immuneACCESS by way of TCRdb, which keeps in-frame sequences with V and J called. Part of the clones is missing from these tables; in studies checked, under half for an unresolved V gene and the rest for unknown reasons. V and J calls and clone size are those listed in that table; D and trimming were worked out from the DNA. The sample table holds roughly 160,000 clones, of which approximately 90% were seen once. Approximately 1.2% of the sample is held by the ten biggest clonotypes.

Here the chain combines TRBV7-2 and TRBJ1-5; the D gene remains uncertain. The TCR comes from an adult who received the AZD1222 COVID-19 vaccine. Sequencing was performed on peripheral blood, taken 28 days after the second AZD1222 dose. The CDR3 reads CASSLENTNQPQHF. The nucleotide sequence reads TGTGCCAGCAGCTTAGAGAATACCAATCAGCCCCAGCATTTT.